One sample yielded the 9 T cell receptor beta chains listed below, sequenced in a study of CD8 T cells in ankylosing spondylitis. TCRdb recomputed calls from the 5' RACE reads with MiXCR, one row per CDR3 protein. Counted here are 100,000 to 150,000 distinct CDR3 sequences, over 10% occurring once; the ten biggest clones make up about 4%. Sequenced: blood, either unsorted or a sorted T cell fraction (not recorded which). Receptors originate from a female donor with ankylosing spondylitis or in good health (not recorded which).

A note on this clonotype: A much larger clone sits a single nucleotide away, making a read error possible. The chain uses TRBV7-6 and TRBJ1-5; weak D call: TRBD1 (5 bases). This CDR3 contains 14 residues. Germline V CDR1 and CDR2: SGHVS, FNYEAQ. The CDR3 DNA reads TGTGCCAGCTGCTTAGAGGGGACCAGCCAGCCCCAGCATTTT. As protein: CASCLEGTSQPQHF.

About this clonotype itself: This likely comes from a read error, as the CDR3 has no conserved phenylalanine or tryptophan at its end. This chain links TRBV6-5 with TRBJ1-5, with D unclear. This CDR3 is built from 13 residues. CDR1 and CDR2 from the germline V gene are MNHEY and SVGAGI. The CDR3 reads CAGSLDHNQPQHL. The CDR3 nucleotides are TGTGCCGGCAGTTTGGACCACAATCAGCCCCAGCATTTG.

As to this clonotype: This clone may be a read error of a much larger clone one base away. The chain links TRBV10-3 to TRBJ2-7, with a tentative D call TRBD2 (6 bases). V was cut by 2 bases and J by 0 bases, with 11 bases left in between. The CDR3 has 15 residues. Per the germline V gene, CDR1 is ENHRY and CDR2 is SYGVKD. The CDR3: CAISETSPISYEQYF. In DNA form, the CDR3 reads TGTGCCATCAGTGAGACTAGCCCCATCTCCTACGAGCAGTACTTC.

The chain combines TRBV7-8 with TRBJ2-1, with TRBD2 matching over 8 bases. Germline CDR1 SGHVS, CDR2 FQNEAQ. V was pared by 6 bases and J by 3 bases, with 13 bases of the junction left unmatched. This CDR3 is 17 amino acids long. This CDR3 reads CASRYSGWRGVYNEQFF. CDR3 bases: TGTGCCAGCAGATACTCTGGATGGCGGGGGGTCTACAATGAGCAGTTCTTC. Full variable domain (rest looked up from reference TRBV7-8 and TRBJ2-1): GAGVSQSPRYKVAKRGQDVALRCDPISGHVSLFWYQQALGQGPEFLTYFQNEAQLDKSGLPSDRFFAERPEGSVSTLKIQRTQQEDSAVYLCASRYSGWRGVYNEQFFGPGTRLTVL.

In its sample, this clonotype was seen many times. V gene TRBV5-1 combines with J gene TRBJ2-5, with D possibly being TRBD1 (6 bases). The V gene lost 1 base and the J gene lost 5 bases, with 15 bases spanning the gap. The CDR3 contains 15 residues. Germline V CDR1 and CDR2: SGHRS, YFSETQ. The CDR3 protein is CASSLSGTKEETQYF. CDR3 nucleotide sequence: TGCGCCAGCAGCTTGTCCGGGACAAAGGAGGAGACCCAGTACTTC.

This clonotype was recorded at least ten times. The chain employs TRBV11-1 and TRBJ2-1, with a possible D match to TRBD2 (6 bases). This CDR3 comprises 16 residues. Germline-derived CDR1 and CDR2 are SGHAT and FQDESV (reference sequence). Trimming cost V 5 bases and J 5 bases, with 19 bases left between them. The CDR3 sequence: CASSPRSWGVNNEQFF. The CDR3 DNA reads TGTGCCAGCAGCCCCCGATCGTGGGGGGTGAACAATGAGCAGTTCTTC.

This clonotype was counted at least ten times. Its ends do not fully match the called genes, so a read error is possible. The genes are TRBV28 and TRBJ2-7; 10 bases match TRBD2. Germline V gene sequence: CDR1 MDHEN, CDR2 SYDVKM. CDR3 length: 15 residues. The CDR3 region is CASNLAGGQSYEQYF. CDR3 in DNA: TGTGCCAGCAATTTAGCGGGGGGCCAATCCTACGAGCAGTACTTC.

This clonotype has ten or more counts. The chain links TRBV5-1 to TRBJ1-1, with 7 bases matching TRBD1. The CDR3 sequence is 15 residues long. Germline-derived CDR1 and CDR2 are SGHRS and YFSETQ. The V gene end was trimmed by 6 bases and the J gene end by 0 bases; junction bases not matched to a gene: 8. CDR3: CASTRTGELNTEAFF. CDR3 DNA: TGCGCCAGCACTCGGACAGGAGAATTGAACACTGAAGCTTTCTTT.

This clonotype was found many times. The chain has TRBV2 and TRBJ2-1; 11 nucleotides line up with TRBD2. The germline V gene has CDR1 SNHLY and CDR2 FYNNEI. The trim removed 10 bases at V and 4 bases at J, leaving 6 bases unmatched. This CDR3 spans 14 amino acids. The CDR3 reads CAKTLAGVYNEQFF. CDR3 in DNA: TGTGCCAAGACACTAGCGGGAGTATACAATGAGCAGTTCTTC.